The 27 T cell receptor beta chains given below trace back to one sample, sequenced in a study of CD8 T cells in ankylosing spondylitis. Using its own MiXCR run on the 5' RACE reads, TCRdb lists one record per CDR3 protein. The data contain 250,000 to 300,000 distinct CDR3 sequences, under 20% of them singletons. Sequenced sample: blood, either unsorted or a sorted T cell fraction (not recorded which). Receptors originate from a male donor with ankylosing spondylitis or in good health (not recorded which).

In its sample, this clonotype was seen a few times. The genes are TRBV2 and TRBJ2-1, with 10 nucleotides matching TRBD1. The CDR3 totals 14 residues. Germline lookup yields CDR1 SNHLY and CDR2 FYNNEI. V lost 1 base to trimming and J lost 7 bases; unmatched junction nucleotides: 1. The CDR3 sequence is CASSEGTGGNEQFF. The DNA of the CDR3 is TGTGCCAGCAGTGAAGGGACAGGGGGGAATGAGCAGTTCTTC.

This clonotype has more than one count but fewer than ten. The CDR3 is CASSPDRDPLKEAQYF. CDR3 DNA: TGTGCCAGCAGTCCAGACAGGGATCCCTTAAAGGAAGCCCAGTACTTC. The V and J genes are TRBV12-3 or TRBV12-4 and TRBJ2-5, with 7 bases identical to TRBD1. After removal of 5 bases from V and 9 bases from J, the junction contained 18 bases not matched to a gene. The CDR3 length is 16 residues.

In this sample, this clonotype turned up a few times. V usage is TRBV5-6 and J usage is TRBJ2-2; D may be TRBD2 (5 bases). The germline V and J ends were trimmed by 4 bases and 3 bases, with 16 bases remaining between them. Germline V gives CDR1 SGHDT, CDR2 YYEEEE. The CDR3 covers 16 residues. The CDR3 DNA follows: TGTGCCAGCAGCCTCCCCGAGCGGAGGTACACCGGGGAGCTGTTTTTT. It specifies CASSLPERRYTGELFF.

This clonotype was picked up a small number of times. The chain recombines TRBV29-1 with TRBJ2-1; TRBD2 is a possible D gene (7 bases). Germline V lookup: CDR1 SQVTM, CDR2 ANQGSEA. The CDR3 has 14 residues. Trimming pared 1 base from V and 8 bases from J, leaving 15 bases between. The CDR3: CSVEGLLGGDEQFF. In DNA form, the CDR3 reads TGCAGCGTTGAAGGTCTTCTAGGGGGGGATGAGCAGTTCTTC.

The chain joins TRBV11-2 to TRBJ2-1, with 9 bases aligning to TRBD1. CDR1 and CDR2 from the germline V gene are SGHAT and FQNNGV. The CDR3 has 15 residues. Trimming removed 7 bases from V and 9 bases from J; junction bases left unmatched: 13. DNA for the CDR3: TGTGCCAGCACCCGAAGACAGGGGGGAGACCTTGAGCAGTTCTTC. It translates to CASTRRQGGDLEQFF.

This clonotype was recorded once. The rearrangement links TRBV19 to TRBJ2-1; D gene ambiguous. Trimming cost V 3 bases and J 5 bases, with 14 bases left between them. The germline V gene has CDR1 LNHDA and CDR2 SQIVND (reference sequence). The CDR3 totals 15 residues. The CDR3 here is CASSMWAATNNEQFF. Here the CDR3 DNA reads TGTGCCAGTAGTATGTGGGCGGCAACGAACAATGAGCAGTTCTTC.

V usage is TRBV21-1 and J usage is TRBJ1-1; TRBD1 is the table's D call, not checked against the DNA. TRBV21-1 is shown as a pseudogene. The CDR3 length is 13 residues. CDR3 coding DNA: TGTGCCAGCAGGGGGCCGGTGGACACTGAAGCTTTCTTT. It codes for CASRGPVDTEAFF.

This sequence joins TRBV11-2 and TRBJ1-5; D unclear. V lost 4 bases to trimming and J lost 3 bases, with 7 bases between them. There are 13 residues in the CDR3. Germline CDR1 reads SGHAT; CDR2 reads FQNNGV. CDR3 protein: CASSSDYNQPQHF. The CDR3 DNA follows: TGTGCCAGCAGCTCCGATTACAATCAGCCCCAGCATTTT.

The V and J genes are TRBV29-1 and TRBJ2-1; D not resolved. V gave up 1 base and J gave up 4 bases, with 8 bases separating them. CDR3 length: 13 residues. Germline V gives CDR1 SQVTM, CDR2 ANQGSEA. The CDR3 sequence: CSVEGPEYNEQFF. CDR3 sequence (DNA): TGCAGCGTTGAAGGGCCCGAATACAATGAGCAGTTCTTC.

The chain uses TRBV15 and TRBJ1-5; D gene unclear. Germline lookup yields CDR1 LNHNV and CDR2 YYDKDF (reference sequence). This CDR3 contains 15 residues. V shed 0 bases and J shed 4 bases, with 10 bases lying between them. Here the CDR3 reads CATSRDLGINQPQHF. CDR3 bases: TGTGCCACCAGCAGAGATTTAGGAATAAATCAGCCCCAGCATTTT. The variable domain in full, with the rest retrieved from reference TRBV15 and TRBJ1-5, is DAMVIQNPRYQVTQFGKPVTLSCSQTLNHNVMYWYQQKSSQAPKLLFHYYDKDFNNEADTPDNFQSRRPNTSFCFLDIRSPGLGDTAMYLCATSRDLGINQPQHFGDGTRLSIL.

This clonotype turned up a few times. The CDR3 coding sequence is TGCAGCGTTGAAGAGTCCGACAGGGGGCTCTACAATGAGCAGTTCTTC. Amino acid sequence: CSVEESDRGLYNEQFF. The gene calls are TRBV29-1 and TRBJ2-1, with 10 bases that match TRBD1. CDR1 is SQVTM, CDR2 ANQGSEA, per germline. Trimming took 0 bases from V and 3 from J; bases not matched to a gene: 5. The CDR3 spans 16 residues.

This clonotype has more than one count but fewer than ten. The chain has TRBV12-3 or TRBV12-4 and TRBJ2-1; 7 positions match TRBD2. J lost 3 bases, V lost 6 bases, and 5 bases had no gene match. The CDR3 length is 14 residues. CDR3 amino acids: CASRIAGYYNEQFF. CDR3 in DNA: TGTGCCAGCAGGATAGCGGGTTACTACAATGAGCAGTTCTTC.

The gene calls are TRBV10-3 and TRBJ2-1; D unresolved. From germline, CDR1 is ENHRY and CDR2 SYGVKD. CDR3 size: 16 residues. V gave up 0 bases and J gave up 0 bases, with 9 bases separating them. This chain's CDR3 is CAISESELASYNEQFF. DNA of the CDR3: TGTGCCATCAGTGAGTCCGAGCTGGCCTCCTACAATGAGCAGTTCTTC.

Many counts were recorded for this clonotype. The chain is built from TRBV29-1 and TRBJ2-7, with a tentative D call TRBD2 (5 bases). Germline lookup yields CDR1 SQVTM and CDR2 ANQGSEA. This CDR3 is built from 14 residues. The V and J ends lost 7 bases and 3 bases respectively, with 19 bases between them. The chain's CDR3 is CSALIGEWVYEQYF. The CDR3 DNA follows: TGCAGCGCCCTTATCGGGGAGTGGGTCTACGAGCAGTACTTC.

V is TRBV27 and J is TRBJ2-1, with 11 bases aligning to TRBD2. Germline V lookup: CDR1 MNHEY, CDR2 SMNVEV (reference sequence). The CDR3 totals 18 residues. The V gene end was trimmed by 2 bases and the J gene end by 8 bases; junction bases not matched to a gene: 14. The CDR3 region is CASSLPHPTSGSRYEQFF. CDR3 nucleotides: TGTGCCAGCAGTTTACCACACCCTACTAGCGGGAGTAGGTATGAGCAGTTCTTC.

The chain couples TRBV7-2 to TRBJ2-5, with 8 bases fitting TRBD1. CDR3 length: 14 amino acids. CDR1 and CDR2 (germline): SGHTA, FQGNSA. J gave up 5 bases and V 2 bases, and 4 bases lay outside the gene matches. This chain's CDR3 is CASSLLDRGETQYF. CDR3 bases: TGTGCCAGCAGCTTACTAGACAGGGGTGAGACCCAGTACTTC. The full variable domain, in which reference TRBV7-2 and TRBJ2-5 provide the parts outside the CDR3, is GAGVSQSPSNKVTEKGKDVELRCDPISGHTALYWYRQSLGQGLEFLIYFQGNSAPDKSGLPSDRFSAERTGGSVSTLTIQRTQQEDSAVYLCASSLLDRGETQYFGPGTRLLVL.

This clonotype was seen many times. This CDR3 is CASTPGLTTTNEQFF. CDR3 DNA: TGTGCCAGCACCCCCGGACTCACAACGACCAATGAGCAGTTCTTC. The chain combines TRBV12-3 or TRBV12-4 with TRBJ2-1; the D gene is possibly TRBD2 (5 bases). This CDR3 has 15 amino acids. Trimming removed 7 bases from V and 6 bases from J, with 19 bases in between.

This clonotype has a handful of counts. This rearrangement joins TRBV5-5 to TRBJ2-5; D not certain. Germline values: CDR1 SGHKS, CDR2 YYEKEE (reference sequence). The V end was cut by 0 bases, the J end by 3 bases, with 6 bases between. The CDR3 runs 13 residues. CDR3 residues: CASSLANEETQYF. CDR3 DNA: TGTGCCAGCAGCTTGGCAAATGAAGAGACCCAGTACTTC. Supplemented by reference TRBV5-5 and TRBJ2-5, the full variable domain reads DAGVTQSPTHLIKTRGQQVTLRCSPISGHKSVSWYQQVLGQGPQFIFQYYEKEERGRGNFPDRFSARQFPNYSSELNVNALLLGDSALYLCASSLANEETQYFGPGTRLLVL.

The sample holds many counts of this clonotype. The V gene is TRBV7-2, the J gene TRBJ2-1; D perhaps matches TRBD1 (5 bases). This CDR3 contains 14 residues. Per the germline V gene, CDR1 is SGHTA and CDR2 is FQGNSA. V was pared by 5 bases and J by 6 bases, with 14 bases between. In DNA form, the CDR3 reads TGTGCCAGCAGCCATGGGGCCCGTCCCAATGAGCAGTTCTTC. This encodes CASSHGARPNEQFF.

J is TRBJ1-3 and V is TRBV28, with a tentative D call TRBD1 (6 bases). The V end was cut by 10 bases, the J end by 0 bases, with 22 bases between. The length of the CDR3 is 17 residues. Germline CDR1 reads MDHEN; CDR2 reads SYDVKM. The CDR3 coding sequence is TGTGCCATGAGCCCGGGGGCGAAAAAATACTCTGGAAACACCATATATTTT. Residues: CAMSPGAKKYSGNTIYF.

This chain uses TRBV4-1 with TRBJ2-7; 9 bases are a match to TRBD2. Germline-derived CDR1 and CDR2 are MGHRA and YSYEKL. J was trimmed by 6 bases and V by 1 base; bases with no gene match: 25. The CDR3 runs 21 residues. CDR3 bases: TGCGCCAGCAGCCAAGGAGAATGTGCGGGAGGGGGGGTGGATTCCCTAGTCGAGCAGTACTTC. Encoded protein: CASSQGECAGGGVDSLVEQYF.

This clonotype was counted only a few times. The V and J genes are TRBV7-6 and TRBJ2-5, with TRBD2 as a possible D gene (6 bases). The CDR3 totals 16 residues. V lost 3 bases, J lost 5 bases, and 19 bases lay in between. Germline CDR1 reads SGHVS; CDR2 reads FNYEAQ. Here the CDR3 reads CASSFPLMRAGETQYF. In DNA, the CDR3 is TGTGCCAGCAGCTTCCCCCTAATGAGGGCGGGGGAGACCCAGTACTTC.

This clonotype appeared many times. The V call is TRBV12-3 or TRBV12-4, the J call TRBJ2-7, with D tentatively TRBD1 (6 bases). Trimming took 3 bases from V and 1 from J, leaving 13 bases between them. CDR3 length: 15 residues. In DNA form, the CDR3 reads TGTGCCAGCAGTTTGGACAGTAGCCTGTCCTACGAGCAGTACTTC. As protein: CASSLDSSLSYEQYF.

At least ten counts were recorded for this clonotype. V and J are TRBV28 and TRBJ2-1; D not certain. V was clipped by 4 bases and J by 8 bases, with 15 bases between them. The CDR3 consists of 14 residues. The germline gives CDR1 MDHEN, CDR2 SYDVKM. CDR3 sequence: CASSSPLTRDEQFF. CDR3 in DNA: TGTGCCAGCAGTTCCCCTTTGACTCGCGATGAGCAGTTCTTC.

The chain is built from TRBV6-5 and TRBJ2-1; D is perhaps TRBD2 (5 bases). The CDR3 covers 12 residues. CDR1 and CDR2 (germline): MNHEY, SVGAGI. Trimming pared 2 bases from V and 9 bases from J, leaving 8 bases between. DNA for the CDR3: TGTGCCAGCAGTTACGAGGGCGTTGAGCAGTTCTTC. This translates into CASSYEGVEQFF.

This clonotype was counted a few times. The chain recombines TRBV11-2 with TRBJ2-5; 9 positions match TRBD2. The length of the CDR3 is 14 residues. The germline gives CDR1 SGHAT, CDR2 FQNNGV. V shed 5 bases, J shed 5 bases, and the junction held 6 bases outside the gene matches. The CDR3 DNA reads TGTGCCAGCAGCCCGAGGACTAGCGATGAGACCCAGTACTTC. Translation: CASSPRTSDETQYF.

This chain joins TRBV6-1 and TRBJ2-3; D is possibly TRBD1 or TRBD2 (6 bases each). Trimming pared 6 bases from V and 6 bases from J, leaving 19 bases between. This CDR3 region has 15 residues. The germline V gene has CDR1 MNHNS and CDR2 SASEGT. CDR3 residues: CASSPGASVGDTQYF. CDR3 in DNA: TGTGCCAGCAGCCCAGGGGCTAGCGTTGGGGATACGCAGTATTTT.